This passage covers 29 T cell receptor beta chains from one sample sequenced in a study of T-cell reconstitution after alpha-beta-depleted transplantation in children (dated by TCRdb to the mid-2010s). The library was produced with PCR. Sequencing was carried out with an Illumina HiSeq 2500. TCR library preparation used molecular barcoding, with unique molecular identifiers applied to normalize quantification of the TCRbeta repertoire. Starting from the raw public reads, TCRdb applied fastp trimming at Q25, assembled clones with MiXCR and retained in-frame beta chains. Here each entry gathers all rows of one CDR3 protein and keeps the most common genes and DNA. For this sample the table gives about 220,000 distinct CDR3 sequences, of which about a sixth were detected only once. The ten largest clones take up 40% to 50% of the sample. Read against the paper, the sample's treatment or condition label means: allogeneic hematopoietic cell transplantation with graft depleted of TCRalphabeta T cells and CD19 B cells.

The sequencing used PBMCs, mostly from graft donor cells, collected 360 days after TCRalphabeta/CD19-depleted stem cell transplant. Receptor source: a male patient between 2 and 15 years old who had a stem cell transplant for acute lymphoblastic leukemia, so the T cells may come from the graft donor.

This clonotype showed up just a few times. This chain uses TRBV28 with TRBJ2-1; D remains ambiguous. With 8 bases removed from V and 5 bases from J, the gap between germline ends came to 19 bases. The CDR3 extends over 15 amino acids. Germline assignment: CDR1 MDHEN and CDR2 SYDVKM. Written as DNA, the CDR3 is TGTGCCAGCCGGATTAGGGTCCCAAAGAACAATGAGCAGTTCTTC. Residues: CASRIRVPKNNEQFF.

This clonotype appeared a single time. The J gene is TRBJ2-7, the V gene TRBV5-1, with 10 bases that match TRBD1. After removal of 4 bases from V and 1 base from J, the junction contained 8 bases not matched to a gene. The CDR3 totals 16 residues. CDR1 is SGHRS and CDR2 is YFSETQ in the germline V gene. CDR3 loop: CASSPTDRGLSYEQYF. CDR3 bases: TGCGCCAGCAGCCCCACGGACAGGGGGTTGTCCTACGAGCAGTACTTC.

This clonotype was counted between two and nine times. This rearrangement joins TRBV14 to TRBJ2-1; 8 bases are a match to TRBD2. Unmatched junction bases numbered 14, after V lost 4 bases and J lost 9 bases. The CDR3 extends over 16 amino acids. Germline V gene data show CDR1 as SGHDN and CDR2 as FVKESK. The CDR3 spells CASSPTGTRVFGEQFF. Written as DNA, the CDR3 is TGTGCCAGCAGCCCCACCGGGACTAGGGTGTTTGGTGAGCAGTTCTTC.

This clonotype was observed many times. The gene calls are TRBV28 and TRBJ2-1, with TRBD2 matching 11 bases. The germline V gene has CDR1 MDHEN and CDR2 SYDVKM. The CDR3 covers 16 residues. V dropped 6 bases and J dropped 4; count of bases not matched to a gene: 8. For the CDR3, the DNA is TGTGCCAGCAGCTACTATAGCGGGGGGGCGTACAATGAGCAGTTCTTC. It translates to CASSYYSGGAYNEQFF.

The chain is built from TRBV5-1 and TRBJ2-3; TRBD1 might be the D (6 bases). Trimming took 7 bases from V and 4 from J, leaving 13 bases between them. CDR1 and CDR2 (germline): SGHRS, YFSETQ. This CDR3 region has 13 residues. CDR3 in DNA: TGCGCCAGCGTCGGACAGAATTCAGATACGCAGTATTTT. Translating gives CASVGQNSDTQYF.

This clonotype is categorized as medium-sized. The junction departs from the called germline gene at one end, perhaps through a read error. The chain combines TRBV7-9 with TRBJ2-1, with D possibly being TRBD2 (5 bases). CDR3 length: 14 amino acids. Germline V gene lookup returns CDR1 SEHNR and CDR2 FQNEAQ (reference sequence). CDR3 protein: CASSLTASYDEQFF. The CDR3 coding sequence is TGTGCCAGCAGCTTAACGGCTAGCTACGATGAGCAGTTCTTC.

The chain uses TRBV20-1 and TRBJ2-1; 8 nucleotides line up with TRBD2. J was trimmed by 8 bases and V by 3 bases; bases with no gene match: 15. Germline-derived CDR1 and CDR2 are DFQATT and SNEGSKA (reference sequence). This CDR3 region has 16 residues. CDR3 amino acids: CSARDTPGLGTYEQFF. The CDR3 region has the DNA TGCAGTGCTAGGGATACACCGGGACTAGGGACGTATGAGCAGTTCTTC.

The V call is TRBV14, the J call TRBJ2-7; D might be TRBD1 (6 bases). Looked up from germline, CDR1 is SGHDN and CDR2 is FVKESK. CDR3 length: 13 residues. V lost 6 bases and J 2 bases, leaving 11 bases between the germline ends. DNA for the CDR3: TGTGCCAGCAGTCGGGACAAGACCTACGAGCAGTACTTC. Protein sequence: CASSRDKTYEQYF.

This clonotype was seen a few times. The chain couples TRBV10-3 to TRBJ2-2; no firm D call. Trimming cost V 2 bases and J 2 bases, with 9 bases left between them. Germline V gene data show CDR1 as ENHRY and CDR2 as SYGVKD. There are 15 residues in the CDR3. The CDR3 sequence: CAISEVGPNTGELFF. CDR3 sequence (DNA): TGTGCCATCAGTGAGGTCGGGCCTAACACCGGGGAGCTGTTTTTT.

The chain recombines TRBV10-2 with TRBJ2-3; D ambiguous. CDR3 length equals 14 residues. CDR1 and CDR2 from the germline V gene are WSHSY and SAAADI. Trimming removed 3 bases from V and 6 bases from J, with 13 bases in between. CDR3 coding DNA: TGCGCCAGCAGTGACAGAAAAGAGGCGGATACGCAGTATTTT. Protein: CASSDRKEADTQYF.

This clonotype was counted at least ten times. The chain carries TRBV29-1 and TRBJ2-5; D is unclear. The V end was cut by 4 bases, the J end by 3 bases, with 12 bases between. Germline loops: CDR1 SQVTM, CDR2 ANQGSEA. This CDR3 spans 13 amino acids. Here the CDR3 reads CSVVSPGKETQYF. DNA for the CDR3: TGCAGCGTTGTTTCCCCAGGAAAAGAGACCCAGTACTTC.

This clonotype came up a few times. V is TRBV7-9 and J is TRBJ1-2; 9 bases fit TRBD1. Germline CDR1 is SEHNR and CDR2 is FQNEAQ (reference sequence). CDR3 length: 14 amino acids. J gave up 8 bases and V 5 bases, and 9 bases lay outside the gene matches. This CDR3 reads CASSLGQGLGGYTF. CDR3 nucleotides: TGTGCCAGCAGCCTAGGACAGGGGCTAGGCGGCTACACCTTC.

This clonotype was seen only a few times. The chain has TRBV6-1 and TRBJ2-1; 11 bases align to TRBD1. V was clipped by 5 bases and J by 8 bases; unmatched bases: 2. Germline values: CDR1 MNHNS, CDR2 SASEGT. The CDR3 runs 13 residues. In DNA, the CDR3 is TGTGCCAGCAGTAAGGGACAGGGGGATGAGCAGTTCTTC. Translating gives CASSKGQGDEQFF.

This clonotype has a handful of counts. J is TRBJ1-6 and V is TRBV6-5; 9 bases align to TRBD1. The V gene's germline CDR1 is MNHEY and CDR2 SVGAGI. V shed 2 bases, J shed 6 bases, and the junction held 11 bases outside the gene matches. The CDR3 spans 18 residues. CDR3 loop: CASSYAGDRDVFNSPLHF. The CDR3 DNA sequence: TGTGCCAGCAGTTACGCAGGGGACAGGGATGTGTTTAATTCACCCCTCCACTTT.

This rearrangement joins TRBV20-1 to TRBJ2-6, with TRBD1 identical over 8 bases. The germline CDR1 and CDR2 sequences are DFQATT and SNEGSKA (reference sequence). The CDR3 runs to 16 residues. V gave up 6 bases and J gave up 2 bases; unmatched junction bases: 9. CDR3 in amino acids: CSAARGPGAGANVLTF. For the CDR3, the DNA is TGCAGTGCCGCCAGGGGGCCTGGAGCTGGGGCCAACGTCCTGACTTTC.

There are a few counts of this clonotype. The genes are TRBV28 and TRBJ1-3; D ambiguous. The CDR3 is made up of 14 amino acids. V was clipped by 6 bases and J by 0 bases, with 9 bases between them. Germline CDR1 is MDHEN and CDR2 is SYDVKM. In DNA, the CDR3 is TGTGCCAGCAGCCTACTGAACTCTGGAAACACCATATATTTT. Its translation: CASSLLNSGNTIYF.

With respect to this clonotype: One base away lies a much larger clone, so this may be a sequencing read error. Without the conserved terminal phenylalanine or tryptophan, this CDR3 likely stems from a read error. The chain uses TRBV5-1 and TRBJ2-7; no firm D call. Germline lookup yields CDR1 SGHRS and CDR2 YFSETQ. The CDR3 sequence is 16 residues long. Trimming removed 2 bases from V and 0 bases from J, with 15 bases in between. CDR3 sequence: CASSFYLRTSSYEQYS. The CDR3 region has the DNA TGCGCCAGCAGCTTTTATCTTAGAACAAGCTCCTACGAGCAGTACTCC.

This clonotype was detected many times. This chain links TRBV7-9 with TRBJ2-5; 13 nucleotides agree with TRBD2. Losses at the gene ends were 5 bases for V and 4 bases for J; bases not matched to a gene: 10. The CDR3 runs to 17 residues. CDR1 and CDR2 (germline): SEHNR, FQNEAQ (reference sequence). The CDR3 DNA follows: TGTGCCAGCAGCCCTCGGACTAGCGGGAGCTTGGCAGAGACCCAGTACTTC. This sequence encodes CASSPRTSGSLAETQYF.

This clonotype occurred a few times. The rearrangement joins TRBV20-1 to TRBJ2-5; D might be TRBD1 (6 bases). V was trimmed by 5 bases and J by 0 bases, leaving 10 bases between them. Germline CDR1 is DFQATT and CDR2 is SNEGSKA (reference sequence). The CDR3 loop spans 13 amino acids. The CDR3 DNA follows: TGCAGTGCTCCCGACAGGTACCAAGAGACCCAGTACTTC. Translation gives CSAPDRYQETQYF.

The table lists this clonotype with a count of one. This sequence joins TRBV6-2 or TRBV6-3 and TRBJ1-1; D remains unclear. V was pared by 1 base and J by 8 bases, with 17 bases between. Per germline, CDR1 MNHEY and CDR2 SVGEGT. The CDR3 loop spans 15 amino acids. CDR3 nucleotides: TGTGCCAGCAGTTACTTAGGGTTCCCTTACGTCGAAGCTTTCTTT. The encoded protein is CASSYLGFPYVEAFF.

There are a few counts of this clonotype. The V gene is TRBV7-8, the J gene TRBJ1-2; weak D call: TRBD1 (5 bases). The CDR3 runs to 15 residues. Germline CDR1 is SGHVS and CDR2 is FQNEAQ. V lost 0 bases and J 2 bases, leaving 10 bases between the germline ends. CDR3 protein: CASSLAAGPNYGYTF. As DNA, the CDR3 is TGTGCCAGCAGCTTAGCGGCAGGGCCCAACTATGGCTACACCTTC.

The chain uses TRBV12-3 or TRBV12-4 and TRBJ1-1; possible D gene TRBD1, 6 bases. The CDR3 is 16 residues long. The V end lost 4 bases, the J end lost 3 bases, and 18 bases lay between the germline ends. CDR3 amino acids: CASSSGRRGWDTEAFF. CDR3 sequence (DNA): TGTGCCAGCAGTTCGGGCCGGAGGGGGTGGGACACTGAAGCTTTCTTT.

This clonotype was counted between two and nine times. The chain has TRBV18 and TRBJ1-6; a weak D match, TRBD1 (6 bases). The CDR3 sequence is 14 residues long. The V gene lost 6 bases and the J gene lost 7 bases, with 13 bases spanning the gap. Germline-derived CDR1 and CDR2 are KGHSH and LQKENI. CDR3 region: CASSRAQGNSPLHF. The CDR3 DNA reads as TGTGCCAGCTCGCGAGCGCAGGGGAATTCACCCCTCCACTTT.

The sample holds a few counts of this clonotype. The genes are TRBV7-6 and TRBJ2-2, with a possible D match to TRBD1 (6 bases). The CDR3 totals 15 residues. In germline, CDR1 is SGHVS, CDR2 FNYEAQ. Trimming pared 4 bases from V and 4 bases from J, leaving 13 bases between. The CDR3 DNA follows: TGTGCCAGCAGCTCCTCCGGGACAATCACCGGGGAGCTGTTTTTT. Protein: CASSSSGTITGELFF.

The chain carries TRBV12-3 or TRBV12-4 and TRBJ2-1; D not resolved. The CDR3 length is 16 residues. The V and J ends lost 4 bases and 0 bases respectively, with 13 bases between them. In DNA, the CDR3 is TGTGCCAGCAGTTCGATGGGGTGGAGCTCCTACAATGAGCAGTTCTTC. It yields the protein CASSSMGWSSYNEQFF.

This clonotype has a handful of counts. The rearrangement joins TRBV20-1 to TRBJ2-3, with D perhaps matching TRBD2 (6 bases). The V and J ends lost 0 bases and 2 bases respectively, with 15 bases between them. There are 16 residues in the CDR3. The V gene's germline CDR1 is DFQATT and CDR2 SNEGSKA (reference sequence). The CDR3 here is CSARDVGLRFTDTQYF. The CDR3 DNA follows: TGCAGTGCTAGAGATGTCGGACTAAGGTTCACAGATACGCAGTATTTT.

This clonotype was seen at least ten times. For the CDR3, the DNA is TGTGCCAGCAGTTTTTCGGAATTCTATAGCAATCAGCCCCAGCATTTT. It codes for CASSFSEFYSNQPQHF. This chain connects TRBV12-3 or TRBV12-4 to TRBJ1-5; no clear D. The V end was cut by 3 bases, the J end by 0 bases, with 12 bases between. The CDR3 length is 16 residues.

V is TRBV30 and J is TRBJ2-3; no firm D call. Germline V lookup: CDR1 GTSNPN, CDR2 SVGIG (reference sequence). Trimming removed 3 bases at V and 5 bases at J, with 9 bases between. CDR3 size: 12 residues. The CDR3 DNA reads TGTGCCTGGAGCGACCTAGAAGATACGCAGTATTTT. Translating gives CAWSDLEDTQYF.

The chain carries TRBV7-2 and TRBJ2-2; no firm D call. CDR3 length: 16 residues. Germline loops: CDR1 SGHTA, CDR2 FQGNSA. The V end was cut by 4 bases, the J end by 0 bases, with 12 bases between. In DNA form, the CDR3 reads TGTGCCAGCAGCTCAGGCGCTGCCTCGAACACCGGGGAGCTGTTTTTT. Amino acids: CASSSGAASNTGELFF.